This T cell receptor (beta chain) is from a study of lymphopenia after photon versus proton radiotherapy. V dropped 2 bases and J dropped 3; count of bases not matched to a gene: 7. Per germline, CDR1 GTSNPN and CDR2 SVGIG (reference sequence). CDR3 length: 15 amino acids. This clone was observed once. This table comes from immunoSEQ multiplex PCR, and its TCRdb copy is limited to in-frame clones, with some not included. This sample has more than 20,000 clones, with 75% to 90% found just once. The source is a man aged 35 to 55 with gastric cancer. Sequences were derived from peripheral blood, sampled from a patient treated with photon-based radiotherapy. V gene TRBV30 combines with J gene TRBJ1-2; 9 bases map to TRBD1. The CDR3 DNA reads TGTGCCTGGAGTAGAGACAGGGGGGGGGACTATGGCTACACCTTC. This gives the protein CAWSRDRGGDYGYTF.